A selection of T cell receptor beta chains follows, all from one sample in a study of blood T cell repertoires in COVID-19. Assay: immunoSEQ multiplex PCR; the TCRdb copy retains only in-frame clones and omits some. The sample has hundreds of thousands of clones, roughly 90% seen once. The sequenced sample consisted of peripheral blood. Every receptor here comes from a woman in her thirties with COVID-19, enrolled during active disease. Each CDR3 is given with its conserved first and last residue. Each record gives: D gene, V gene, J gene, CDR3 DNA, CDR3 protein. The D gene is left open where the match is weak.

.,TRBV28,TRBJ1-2,TGTGCCAGCAGCTCGATGAGGGAGCCTCGTAACTATGGCTACACCTTC,CASSSMREPRNYGYTF
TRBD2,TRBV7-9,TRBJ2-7,TGTGCCAGCAGCTTAACTAGCGGCCCCTACGAGCAGTACTTC,CASSLTSGPYEQYF
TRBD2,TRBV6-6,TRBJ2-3,TGTGCCAGCAGTCCCCGCAGCGGGGGAGCCGGCACAGATACGCAGTATTTT,CASSPRSGGAGTDTQYF
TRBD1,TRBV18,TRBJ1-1,TGTGCCAGCTCACCAGGACAGGGCCAGGGTGAAGCTTTCTTT,CASSPGQGQGEAFF
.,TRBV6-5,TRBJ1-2,TGTGCCAGCACTCGGGGGGGTTCGAACTATGGCTACACCTTC,CASTRGGSNYGYTF
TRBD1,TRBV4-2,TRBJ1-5,TGTGCCAGCAGCCAGGAGAGGGGACAGATCAATCAGCCCCAGCATTTT,CASSQERGQINQPQHF
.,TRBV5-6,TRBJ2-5,TGTGCCAGCAGCTTGGAGGCCGGGAACAGACTTGAGACCCAGTACTTC,CASSLEAGNRLETQYF
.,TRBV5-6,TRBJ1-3,TGTGCCAGCAGCTTGGGCTGGCTCGGGATGGGAAACACCATATATTTT,CASSLGWLGMGNTIYF
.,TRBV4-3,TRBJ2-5,TGCGCCAGCAGCCAAGCCGCGTGGTCGGAGACCCAGTACTTC,CASSQAAWSETQYF
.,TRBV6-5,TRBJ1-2,TGTGCCAGCAGTTACTCAGGACAGTATAATGGCTACACCTTC,CASSYSGQYNGYTF
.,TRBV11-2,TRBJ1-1,TGTGCCAGCAGCTTGGGGCCCAAAATTTGGACTGAAGCTTTCTTT,CASSLGPKIWTEAFF
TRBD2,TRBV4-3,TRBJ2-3,TGCGCCAGCAGCCAAGAGGTGGCTAGCGGGGCAGATACGCAGTATTTT,CASSQEVASGADTQYF
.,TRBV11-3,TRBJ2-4,TGTGCCAGCAGCTTAGGGCTTATAGCCAAAAACATTCAGTACTTC,CASSLGLIAKNIQYF